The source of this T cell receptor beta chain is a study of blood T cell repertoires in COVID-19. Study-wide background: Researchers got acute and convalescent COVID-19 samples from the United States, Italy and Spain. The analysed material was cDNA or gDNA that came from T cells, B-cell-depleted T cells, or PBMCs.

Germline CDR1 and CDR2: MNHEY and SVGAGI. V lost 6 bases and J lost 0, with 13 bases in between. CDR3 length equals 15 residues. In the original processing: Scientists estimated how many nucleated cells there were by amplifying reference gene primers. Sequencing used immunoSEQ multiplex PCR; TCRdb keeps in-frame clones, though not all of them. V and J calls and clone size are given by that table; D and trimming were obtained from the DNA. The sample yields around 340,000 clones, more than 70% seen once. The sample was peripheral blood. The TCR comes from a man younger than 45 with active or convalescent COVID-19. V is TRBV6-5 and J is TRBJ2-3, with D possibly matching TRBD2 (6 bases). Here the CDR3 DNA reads TGTGCCAGCAGGAGAGGAGCGGGTAGCACAGATACGCAGTATTTT. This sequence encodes CASRRGAGSTDTQYF.